These T cell receptor beta chains were read from a single sample in a study of blood T cell repertoires in COVID-19. Clones were sequenced by immunoSEQ multiplex PCR, and TCRdb holds only the in-frame ones, with some missing. The data hold around 250,000 clones, with 70% to 90% observed a single time. Sequenced: peripheral blood. All receptors come from a human donor in a cohort sampled during active COVID-19. Both conserved end residues are part of each CDR3. D genes are given only for firm matches. The size of a clone is reported for some rows only, either as once, few or many, or as a class for expanded clones.

clone_size d_call j_call v_call cdr3_nt cdr3_aa
few TRBD1 TRBJ1-1 TRBV19 TGTGCCAGTAGTAGGGGGACAGGGCGCACTGAAGCTTTCTTT CASSRGTGRTEAFF
- - TRBJ1-2 TRBV4-3 TGCGCCAGCAGCCAAGATACTTACTATGGCTACACCTTC CASSQDTYYGYTF
- - TRBJ1-2 TRBV27 TGTGCCAGCAGTTCGGACAGAGTCTATGGCTACACCTTC CASSSDRVYGYTF
few - TRBJ2-7 TRBV18 TGTGCCAGCTCACCAGGCTTTTTTGTCTACGAGCAGTACTTC CASSPGFFVYEQYF
- - TRBJ1-1 TRBV9 TGTGCCAGCAGCGTATCAGGGACTGAAGCTTTCTTT CASSVSGTEAFF
- - TRBJ1-2 TRBV6-6 TGTGCCAGCAGTTACCCCCGTGGCTACACCTTC CASSYPRGYTF
once - TRBJ1-1 TRBV5-1 TGCGCCAGCAGCTTGGAGGGGCAAGGCACTGAAGCTTTCTTT CASSLEGQGTEAFF
- - TRBJ2-7 TRBV6-6 TGTGCCAGCAGTTACTCGGCCAGGGCCTACGAGCAGTACTTC CASSYSARAYEQYF
few - TRBJ2-7 TRBV6-6 TGTGCCAGCAGTTACTCGAGCGAGCAGTACTTC CASSYSSEQYF
- - TRBJ1-5 TRBV30 TGTGCCTGGAGGGGTCCATCGGGGCAGCCCCAGCATTTT CAWRGPSGQPQHF
- - TRBJ2-3 TRBV29-1 TGCAGCGTTGTTCTTAGCACAGATACGCAGTATTTT CSVVLSTDTQYF
- - TRBJ1-4 TRBV5-4 TGTGCCAGCAGTCCGCAGGGGACTAATGAAAAACTGTTTTTT CASSPQGTNEKLFF
once TRBD1 TRBJ1-6 TRBV4-1 TGCGCCAGCAGCCGCGGTAGCAGGGGGAAAAGGAATTCACCCCTCCACTTT CASSRGSRGKRNSPLHF
- TRBD2 TRBJ2-7 TRBV28 TGTGCCAGCAGCCGTCCCTCCAGGGCTAGCGGCGAGCAGTACTTC CASSRPSRASGEQYF
- - TRBJ2-7 TRBV27 TGTGCCAGCATGGGGGGACCCTACGAGCAGTACTTC CASMGGPYEQYF
- TRBD1 TRBJ2-7 TRBV6-2/TRBV6-3 TGTGCCAGCAGTCACACAATGGGACAGCGAATTAGCTACGAGCAGTACTTC CASSHTMGQRISYEQYF
few TRBD1 TRBJ1-5 TRBV12-5 TGTGCTAGTGGGGATGGGACAGGACCTTATCAGCCCCAGCATTTT CASGDGTGPYQPQHF
- - TRBJ1-3 TRBV5-1 TGCGCCAGCAGCCTCCGGGAGGCTGGAAACACCATATATTTT CASSLREAGNTIYF
- TRBD1 TRBJ2-7 TRBV5-4 TGTGCCAGCAGCGAAGGGACAGGTGTCTACGAGCAGTACTTC CASSEGTGVYEQYF
- - TRBJ1-1 TRBV19 TGTGCCAGTAGTCACACAGGAGGGGGGGGCACTGAAGCTTTCTTT CASSHTGGGGTEAFF
- - TRBJ2-7 TRBV7-9 TGTGCCAGCAGCTTAGATCAGGTTTACGAGCAGTACTTC CASSLDQVYEQYF
- - TRBJ2-7 TRBV20-1 TGCGGCGCCGCCTTTAGCGGAGAGCAGTACTTC CGAAFSGEQYF
- - TRBJ1-1 TRBV7-2 TGTGCCAGCAGCTTCCTACAGGGATTGAACACTGAAGCTTTCTTT CASSFLQGLNTEAFF
few - TRBJ2-7 TRBV3-1/TRBV3-2 TGTGCCAGCAGCCAAAAAACGGGACTTTCTGTCTCCTACGAGCAGTACTTC CASSQKTGLSVSYEQYF
- TRBD1 TRBJ1-5 TRBV10-3 TGTGCCAGCAGATCAGGGGGCGGAAATCAGCCCCAGCATTTT CASRSGGGNQPQHF
- - TRBJ1-1 TRBV5-1 TGCGCCAGCAGCTTTTCTACATTGACAAGGACAAACACTGAAGCTTTCTTT CASSFSTLTRTNTEAFF
- - TRBJ2-7 TRBV28 TGTGCCAGCAAAGAGGGGGGGGCCTCCTTCTCCTACGAGCAGTACTTC CASKEGGASFSYEQYF
- - TRBJ1-2 TRBV5-1 TGCGCCAGCAGCTTGGACAGGGTCGCTGGTGGCTACACCTTC CASSLDRVAGGYTF
- - TRBJ1-2 TRBV6-5 TGTGCCAGCAGTTACTCGGCGGACTATGGCTACACCTTC CASSYSADYGYTF
once TRBD1 TRBJ1-5 TRBV15 TGTGCCACCAGCAGAGAACAGGGGGGAGGCAATCAGCCCCAGCATTTT CATSREQGGGNQPQHF
- - TRBJ1-6 TRBV28 TGTGCCAGCTCCACAGGGACCCATTCACCCCTCCACTTT CASSTGTHSPLHF
- - TRBJ1-5 TRBV27 TGTGCCAGCAGGCAAGACAGGCAGGTGGGGCCCCAGCATTTT CASRQDRQVGPQHF
- TRBD1 TRBJ1-1 TRBV28 TGTGCCAGCAGTCCTCGGACAGGCGATATGAACACTGAAGCTTTCTTT CASSPRTGDMNTEAFF
- TRBD2 TRBJ2-7 TRBV28 TGTGCCAGCAGTCAAACTAGCGGGACCTCCTACGAGCAGTACTTC CASSQTSGTSYEQYF
- - TRBJ1-5 TRBV28 TGTGCCAGCAGTTTTCCGGGATTGGGCAATCAGCCCCAGCATTTT CASSFPGLGNQPQHF
- TRBD2 TRBJ2-7 TRBV6-5 TGTGCCAGCAGTTACTCGGGAAGCGGGAACTACGAGCAGTACTTC CASSYSGSGNYEQYF
- - TRBJ1-6 TRBV5-1 TGCGCCAGCAGCTTGGGTCTCGATAATTCACCCCTCCACTTT CASSLGLDNSPLHF
once - TRBJ1-2 TRBV19 TGTGCCAGCCGCATGAGGAGGGGCTACACCTTC CASRMRRGYTF
- - TRBJ2-7 TRBV11-3 TGTGCCAGCAGCTTAACAGTAGGGAGCTACGAGCAGTACTTC CASSLTVGSYEQYF
few TRBD1 TRBJ1-2 TRBV10-3 TGTGCCATCAGTGAGTCGACAGGGGCACGGGGCTACACCTTC CAISESTGARGYTF
- TRBD1 TRBJ2-2 TRBV25-1 TGTGCCAGCAGTGCCCGCGGACAGGGGGTCACCGGGGAGCTGTTTTTT CASSARGQGVTGELFF
- TRBD1 TRBJ1-1 TRBV6-1 TGTGCCAGCAGTGAAATTGCAGGGGGGAACACTGAAGCTTTCTTT CASSEIAGGNTEAFF
- TRBD2 TRBJ2-7 TRBV4-2 TGTGCCAGCAGCCTCCAGCGGGGGCGACACGAGCAGTACTTC CASSLQRGRHEQYF
once - TRBJ1-1 TRBV20-1 TGCAGTGTCACAGCGAACACTGAAGCTTTCTTT CSVTANTEAFF
- - TRBJ2-7 TRBV6-5 TGTGCCAGCAGTTACGGGGACGGAGGGGAGCAGTACTTC CASSYGDGGEQYF
- TRBD1 TRBJ2-7 TRBV6-5 TGTGCCAGCGGGGACAGGGGGTTAAACGAGCAGTACTTC CASGDRGLNEQYF
- TRBD1 TRBJ2-2 TRBV7-2 TGTGCCAGCAGTGGGACAGGGTTTAGCGGGGAGCTGTTTTTT CASSGTGFSGELFF
- - TRBJ1-1 TRBV5-1 TGCGCCAGCAGCCCCTATTCGGGGGGCACTGAAGCTTTCTTT CASSPYSGGTEAFF
- TRBD1 TRBJ2-2 TRBV6-2/TRBV6-3 TGTGCCAGCAGTCGGACAGGGCGGGCCGGGGAGCTGTTTTTT CASSRTGRAGELFF
- - TRBJ2-5 TRBV5-1 TGCGCCAGCAGCTTGGAAGACGGCCGGACTCAAGAGACCCAGTACTTC CASSLEDGRTQETQYF
- - TRBJ2-6 TRBV2 TGTGCCAGCAGTGATCCCGGGATCGGGGCCAACGTCCTGACTTTC CASSDPGIGANVLTF
- - TRBJ1-1 TRBV5-1 TGCGCCAGCAGCACGACAACGAGCACTGAAGCTTTCTTT CASSTTTSTEAFF
- TRBD2 TRBJ2-7 TRBV9 TGTGCCAGCAGCCCAATACTAGCGGGCTACGAGCAGTACTTC CASSPILAGYEQYF
once - TRBJ2-5 TRBV5-1 TGCGCCAGCAGCTGGGGGGATCAGTCACAGGAGACCCAGTACTTC CASSWGDQSQETQYF
- TRBD2 TRBJ2-2 TRBV4-3 TGCGCCAGCAGCCAATTCGGGACTAGCGGGATCAACACCGGGGAGCTGTTTTTT CASSQFGTSGINTGELFF
- - TRBJ2-7 TRBV7-2 TGTGCCAGCAGACGACGGAGGGGTTACGACGAGCAGTACTTC CASRRRRGYDEQYF